This T cell receptor beta chain came from a study of shared clonotypes between healthy human individuals (dated by TCRdb to 2018 to 2021). Broadly, across the study: Two women and a few men aged 18 to 49 years were included in the cohort. For each donor, CD4 naive and CD4 memory were each given three plates, CD8 naive was given two plates, and CD8 memory was given one plate. The study deeply sequenced blood TCR repertoires of about 5 healthy adults to estimate repertoire size and the extent of clonotype sharing between individuals. To increase sequencing depth and limit assay-specific biases, TCR repertoire library preparation and sequencing were carried out by different laboratories using diverse techniques. Between about 0.85 and 9.5 billion PBMCs per donor were obtained by leukapheresis.

The investigation overall reported the following: Pairwise subsampling led to the expectation that sequencing depth would affect the degree of clonotype sharing among donors. Compared with non-shared clonotypes, the clonotypes found in all four sorted-subset donors had higher generation probabilities. Naive subsets generally had larger estimated clonotype richness than memory subsets did. Even with the large sequencing depth, rarefaction of the sorted-subset datasets indicated that sequencing was incomplete. Sharing across a few donors was observed for about 5% of naive CD4, 3% to 4% of naive CD8, about 2.3% of memory CD4, and roughly 0.4% of memory CD8 clonotypes. Only blood was sampled, and tissue TCR repertoires likely differ from those in blood. The small number of donors limited the genetic and exposure-history diversity represented.

As concerns this clone: Its antigen is not yet known. No much larger clone exists at a distance of one base, and base qualities are not known.

V ends up 0 bases short and J 5 bases short, with an unmatched junction base count of 4. The CDR3 runs 15 residues from the cysteine to the phenylalanine. The only DNA kept is the CDR3, 45 bases in frame from the first base. As encoded in the germline V gene, CDR1 is SGDLS while CDR2 is YYNGEE. CD8 naive samples consisted of CD45RO-negative cells that were positively selected for CCR7, yielding a CD45RA+CCR7+ population without TemRA cells. Healthy HIV-negative adults with no recently reported acute infections or vaccinations were included as donors. Every donor was a Caucasian adult residing in Nashville, Tennessee, USA. Blood was collected by leukapheresis, and PBMCs were isolated by Ficoll-Histopaque density gradient centrifugation and then cryopreserved in liquid nitrogen vapor phase. Purity and quantity of every magnetically sorted T cell population were checked by analytical flow cytometry. Each sorted fraction had its genomic DNA isolated and then quantified by UV absorbance on a Nanodrop 2000c.

Using the deep immunoSEQ assay, multiplex PCR amplified TCR CDR3 regions from genomic DNA. Extracted genomic DNA from each cell subset was spread evenly across all wells of several immunoSEQ 96-well plates, with each plate serving as a replicate. Each replicate PCR for sorted subsets received roughly 0.2 ug genomic DNA, equal to tens of thousands of T cell genomes. Purified libraries were measured with a Qubit 3.0 fluorometer, size-checked on a Bioanalyzer 2100, and measured again with the KAPA Library Quantification kit. A separate single-read 150-cycle Illumina NextSeq 550 flow cell was used to sequence each immunoSEQ 96-well plate. Per the authors' processing: Because only junctional sequences without quality scores were contained in the immunoSEQ output, filtering matching that applied to full-length reads could not be performed. Sequences were annotated with PyIR, a Python wrapper for IgBLAST v1.9, and V/J genes and CDR3 were assigned using IMGT germline references. Reads were removed for weak V/J assignments (E-value above 1e-6), missing CDR3, stop codons, out-of-frame junctions, or ambiguous translated residues. A V3J clonotype was defined by an identical inferred V gene, J gene, and CDR3 amino acid sequence. To compute the percentage overlap between repertoires, the number of shared unique clonotypes was divided by the size of the smaller repertoire. Repertoire richness was assessed with RTK rarefaction, the Chao1 estimator, and Recon v2.1 estimates of unobserved clonotypes. Generation probabilities were computed with OLGA for all TCRbeta clonotypes obtained by the gDNA method from several donors. The table was pulled from immuneACCESS by TCRdb, which kept in-frame rearrangements only. Such tables lose some clones; where checked, under half of the loss comes from unresolved V genes, and the rest has no known cause. The V and J calls and clone size come from that table; D and trimming were worked out from the DNA. This sample lists about 2.1 million clones; roughly 93% were detected once. The top ten constitute more than 1.5% of the sample.

Recombination joined TRBV9 with TRBJ2-7; 11 middle bases align to TRBD1. This receptor was identified in a man between 18 and 35 years old in good health. Some clones in this sample may be carry-over from other donors' samples. Specimen: naive CD8+ T cells from PBMCs. The cell subset or site label corresponds to: CD45RA+CCR7+. The DNA sequence is given as TGTGCCAGCAGCGTAGGGTGGACAGGGGGCGACGAGCAGTACTTC. Its translation reads: CASSVGWTGGDEQYF.